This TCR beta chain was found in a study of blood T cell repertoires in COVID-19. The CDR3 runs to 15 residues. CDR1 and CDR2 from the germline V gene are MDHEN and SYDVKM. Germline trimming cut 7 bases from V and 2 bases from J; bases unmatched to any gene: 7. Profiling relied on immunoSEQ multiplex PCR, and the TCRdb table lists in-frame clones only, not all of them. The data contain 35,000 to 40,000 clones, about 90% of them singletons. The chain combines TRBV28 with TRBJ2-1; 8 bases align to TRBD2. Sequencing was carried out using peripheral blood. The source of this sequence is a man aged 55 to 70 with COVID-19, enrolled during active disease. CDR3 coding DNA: TGTGCCAGCATGACGGGAGGGCCGGCCTACAATGAGCAGTTCTTC. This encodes CASMTGGPAYNEQFF.